This T cell receptor (beta chain) was identified in a study of cytomegalovirus exposure and HLA in healthy donors. Background on the study: The 120 or so validation repertoires used a platform that matched the one used for the approximately 690 first-cohort repertoires, as a later analysis reported. Study findings and constraints: TCR sequences were mostly rare, though some public TCRs occurred in many donors. Reports described diagnosis of cytomegalovirus status by the classifier as highly specific and sensitive.

A roughly 120-subject validation cohort, separate from the approximately 610-subject first cohort, supplied the donors. V gave up 4 bases and J gave up 3 bases, with 4 bases separating them. Germline V gives CDR1 SGHNT, CDR2 YYREEE (reference sequence). The CDR3 is made up of 12 amino acids. Remarks on this clone: Its cognate antigen is unknown.

Sequencing used immunoSEQ multiplex PCR; TCRdb keeps in-frame clones, though not all of them. Of around 73,000 clones in the sample, approximately 90% were seen once. This chain links TRBV5-4 with TRBJ2-2; the D is unclear. The sequenced sample was PBMCs. The receptor was derived from a woman aged 18-30 years in good health and CMV-seropositive. The CDR3 is CASSPDTGELFF. CDR3 in DNA: TGTGCCAGCAGCCCGGACACCGGGGAGCTGTTTTTT.